Given below is one T cell receptor (beta chain) in context. What it recognizes is unknown. V dropped 3 bases and J dropped 3 bases, with 6 bases sitting between them. This CDR3 comprises 14 residues. CDR1 and CDR2 (germline): LGHNA, YSLEER. The sample is drawn from a study of cytomegalovirus exposure and HLA in healthy donors. For the study at large: Across some 400 genotyped donors, 81% landed in the Caucasian-associated ancestry cluster. Findings of the study overall: One variant, a missense change in DCLRE1C, was linked in a later analysis to TCR beta V- and J-gene trimming.

PCR primers comprised 60 Vbeta and 13 Jbeta primers. The data were produced by immunoSEQ multiplex PCR, yet TCRdb's version contains in-frame clones alone and is incomplete. The listing contains around 88,000 clones. Sequenced: PBMCs. The sequence came from a girl under 18 in good health and CMV-seropositive. The chain uses TRBV4-3 and TRBJ2-6; D is unclear. The CDR3 coding sequence is TGCGCCAGCAGCCAGAAACTTGGGGCCAACGTCCTGACTTTC. The encoded protein is CASSQKLGANVLTF.